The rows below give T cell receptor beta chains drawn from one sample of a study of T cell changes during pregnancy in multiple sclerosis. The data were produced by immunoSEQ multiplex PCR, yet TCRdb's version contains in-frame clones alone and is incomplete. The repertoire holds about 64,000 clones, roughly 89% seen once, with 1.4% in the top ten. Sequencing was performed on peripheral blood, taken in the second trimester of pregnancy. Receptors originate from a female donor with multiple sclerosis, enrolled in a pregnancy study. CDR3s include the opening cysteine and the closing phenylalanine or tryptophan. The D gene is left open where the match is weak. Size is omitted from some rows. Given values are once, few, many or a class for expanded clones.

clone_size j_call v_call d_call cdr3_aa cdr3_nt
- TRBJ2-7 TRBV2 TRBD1 CASYTGTGGNEQYF TGTGCCAGCTATACCGGGACAGGGGGGAATGAGCAGTACTTC
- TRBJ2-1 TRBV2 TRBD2 CASSDSLAGEIREQFF TGTGCCAGCAGTGACTCACTAGCGGGGGAGATACGTGAGCAGTTCTTC
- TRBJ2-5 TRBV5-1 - CASGLDPQGARETQYF TGCGCCAGCGGCTTGGACCCCCAGGGTGCGAGGGAGACCCAGTACTTC
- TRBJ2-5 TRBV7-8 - CASSRGNQETQYF TGTGCCAGCAGCCGAGGGAACCAAGAGACCCAGTACTTC
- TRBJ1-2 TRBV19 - CASSMWGQGYTF TGTGCCAGTAGTATGTGGGGACAAGGCTACACCTTC
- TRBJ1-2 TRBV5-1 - CASSYLILGANYGYTF TGCGCCAGCAGCTACCTCATCCTGGGCGCTAACTATGGCTACACCTTC
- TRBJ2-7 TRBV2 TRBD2 CASSDIAGGYEQYF TGTGCCAGCAGTGACATTGCGGGAGGGTACGAGCAGTACTTC
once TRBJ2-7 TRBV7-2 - CASSLGGLPYEQYF TGTGCCAGCAGCTTAGGAGGCCTTCCATACGAGCAGTACTTC
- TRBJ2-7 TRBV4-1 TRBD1 CASSLGQGSHEQYF TGCGCCAGCAGCCTCGGACAGGGATCCCACGAGCAGTACTTC
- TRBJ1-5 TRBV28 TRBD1 CASSLGQGYQPQHF TGTGCCAGCAGTTTAGGACAGGGATATCAGCCCCAGCATTTT
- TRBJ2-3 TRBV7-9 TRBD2 CASSSPRGRAGVVDTQYF TGTGCCAGCAGCTCGCCGAGGGGCCGAGCGGGAGTCGTAGATACGCAGTATTTT
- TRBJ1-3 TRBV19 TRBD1 CASSGQDRAGNTIYF TGTGCCAGTAGTGGCCAGGACAGGGCCGGAAACACCATATATTTT
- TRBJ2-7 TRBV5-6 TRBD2 CASSLMTSGSGEQYF TGTGCCAGCAGCTTGATGACTAGCGGGAGTGGCGAGCAGTACTTC
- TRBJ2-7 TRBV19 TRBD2 CAREIAGGLYEQYF TGTGCCAGAGAGATAGCGGGAGGGCTCTACGAGCAGTACTTC
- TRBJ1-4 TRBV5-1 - CASSPGQTSSATNEKLFF TGCGCCAGCAGCCCCGGACAGACGTCTAGTGCAACTAATGAAAAACTGTTTTTT
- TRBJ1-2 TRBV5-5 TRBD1 CASRPTGVNYGYTF TGTGCCAGCAGGCCGACAGGGGTTAACTATGGCTACACCTTC
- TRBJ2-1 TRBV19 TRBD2 CASRGALGLANTPLTNEQFF TGTGCCAGTAGGGGGGCACTCGGACTAGCGAATACCCCATTAACCAATGAGCAGTTCTTC
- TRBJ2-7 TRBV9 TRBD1 CASSVGTGGHYEQYF TGTGCCAGCAGCGTAGGAACAGGGGGACACTACGAGCAGTACTTC
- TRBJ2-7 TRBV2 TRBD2 CASSGTSGYEQYF TGTGCCAGCAGCGGGACTAGCGGCTACGAGCAGTACTTC
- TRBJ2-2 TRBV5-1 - CASSLTSSTNTGELFF TGCGCCAGCAGCTTGACCTCTAGCACGAACACCGGGGAGCTGTTTTTT
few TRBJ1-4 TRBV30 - CAWSVSGSEKLFF TGTGCCTGGAGTGTTTCCGGTAGTGAAAAACTGTTTTTT
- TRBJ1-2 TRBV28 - CASSSNPPQDASREGYTF TGTGCCAGCAGTTCGAACCCGCCTCAAGACGCGAGCCGGGAAGGCTACACCTTC
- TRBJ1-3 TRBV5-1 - CASSLTDSGNTIYF TGCGCCAGCAGCTTAACAGACTCTGGAAACACCATATATTTT
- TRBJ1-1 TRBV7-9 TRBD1 CASSPTADRTGGAFF TGTGCCAGCAGCCCTACGGCGGACCGGACAGGGGGAGCTTTCTTT
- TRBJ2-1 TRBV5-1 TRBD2 CASSGASGSFGPYNEQFF TGCGCCAGCAGCGGGGCTAGCGGGAGTTTCGGGCCCTACAATGAGCAGTTCTTC
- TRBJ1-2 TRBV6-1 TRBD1 CASSQGAANYGYTF TGTGCCAGCAGTCAGGGGGCCGCTAACTATGGCTACACCTTC
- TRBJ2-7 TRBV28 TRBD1 CASRKSGTATYEQYF TGTGCCAGCAGAAAGAGTGGGACAGCAACCTACGAGCAGTACTTC